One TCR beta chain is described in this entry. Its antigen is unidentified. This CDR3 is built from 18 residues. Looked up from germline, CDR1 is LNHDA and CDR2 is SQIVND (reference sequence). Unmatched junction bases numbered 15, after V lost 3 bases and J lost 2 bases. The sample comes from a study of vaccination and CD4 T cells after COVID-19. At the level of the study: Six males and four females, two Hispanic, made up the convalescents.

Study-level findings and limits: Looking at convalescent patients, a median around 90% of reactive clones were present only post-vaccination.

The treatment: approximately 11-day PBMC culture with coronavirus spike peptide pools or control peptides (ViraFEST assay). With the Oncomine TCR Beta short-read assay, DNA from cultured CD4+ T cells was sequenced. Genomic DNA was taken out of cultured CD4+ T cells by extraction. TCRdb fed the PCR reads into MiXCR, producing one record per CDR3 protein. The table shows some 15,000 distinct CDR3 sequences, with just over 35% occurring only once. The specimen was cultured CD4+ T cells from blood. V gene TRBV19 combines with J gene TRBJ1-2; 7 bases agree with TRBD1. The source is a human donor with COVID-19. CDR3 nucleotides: TGTGCCAGTAGTATCCGACCAGGCGGCCAGGGGGGAAACTATGGCTACACCTTC. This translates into CASSIRPGGQGGNYGYTF.